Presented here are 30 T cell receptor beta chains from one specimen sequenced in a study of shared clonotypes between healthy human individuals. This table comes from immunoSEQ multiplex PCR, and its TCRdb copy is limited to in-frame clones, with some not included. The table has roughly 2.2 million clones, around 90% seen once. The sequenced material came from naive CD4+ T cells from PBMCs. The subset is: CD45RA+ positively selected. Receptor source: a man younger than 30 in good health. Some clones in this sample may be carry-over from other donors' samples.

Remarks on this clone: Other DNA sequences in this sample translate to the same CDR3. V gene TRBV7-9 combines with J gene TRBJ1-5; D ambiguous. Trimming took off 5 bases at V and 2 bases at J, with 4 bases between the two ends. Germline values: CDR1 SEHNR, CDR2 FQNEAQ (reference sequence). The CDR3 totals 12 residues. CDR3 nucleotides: TGTGCCAGCAGCCTGGGCAATCAGCCCCAGCATTTT. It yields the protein CASSLGNQPQHF.

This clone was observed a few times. The CDR3 reads CASRRGELGTEAFF. The CDR3, as DNA: TGTGCCAGTAGGCGGGGCGAATTAGGCACTGAAGCTTTCTTT. The rearrangement uses TRBV19 and TRBJ1-1; the D gene is possibly TRBD1 (5 bases). The CDR3 is 14 residues long. The germline gives CDR1 LNHDA, CDR2 SQIVND (reference sequence). V lost 6 bases and J 4 bases, leaving 15 bases between the germline ends.

CDR3 bases: TGCGCCAGCAGCCAAGCTAGACAGGGGAGCTCTGGAAACACCATATATTTT. Its protein is CASSQARQGSSGNTIYF. The chain combines TRBV4-1 with TRBJ1-3; 8 nucleotides align to TRBD1. CDR1 is MGHRA, CDR2 YSYEKL, per germline. Trimming at V came to 1 base and at J to 0 bases, leaving 5 bases not matched to a gene. The CDR3 covers 17 residues.

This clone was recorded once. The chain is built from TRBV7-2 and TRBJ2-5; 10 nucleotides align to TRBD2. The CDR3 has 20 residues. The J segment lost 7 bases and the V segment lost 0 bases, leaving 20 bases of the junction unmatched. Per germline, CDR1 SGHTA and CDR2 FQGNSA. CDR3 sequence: CASSLAPLAGEGAVRWTQYF. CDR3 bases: TGTGCCAGCAGCTTAGCCCCGCTAGCGGGAGAGGGGGCGGTAAGATGGACCCAGTACTTC. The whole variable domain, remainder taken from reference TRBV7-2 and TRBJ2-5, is GAGVSQSPSNKVTEKGKDVELRCDPISGHTALYWYRQSLGQGLEFLIYFQGNSAPDKSGLPSDRFSAERTGGSVSTLTIQRTQQEDSAVYLCASSLAPLAGEGAVRWTQYFGPGTRLLVL.

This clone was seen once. The CDR3 here is CASSNIESRPSGANVLTF. CDR3 nucleotides: TGTGCCAGCAGTAACATAGAATCTCGCCCCTCTGGGGCCAACGTCCTGACTTTC. The chain couples TRBV7-3 to TRBJ2-6; D unclear. Germline V gene lookup returns CDR1 SGHTA and CDR2 FQGTGA. Trimming removed 6 bases at V and 0 bases at J, with 18 bases between. The CDR3 consists of 18 residues.

DNA of the CDR3: TGTGCCAGCAGTAGAAAGGAGACCCAGTACTTC. Translated: CASSRKETQYF. V gene TRBV28 combines with J gene TRBJ2-5; no clear D gene. The CDR3 extends over 11 amino acids. With 5 bases removed from V and 5 bases from J, the gap between germline ends came to 6 bases. Germline assignment: CDR1 MDHEN and CDR2 SYDVKM.

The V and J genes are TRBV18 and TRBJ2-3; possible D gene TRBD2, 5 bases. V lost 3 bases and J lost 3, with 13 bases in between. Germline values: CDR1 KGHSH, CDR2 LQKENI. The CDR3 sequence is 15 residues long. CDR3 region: CASSPTELATDTQYF. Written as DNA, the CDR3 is TGTGCCAGCTCACCTACGGAGCTAGCAACAGATACGCAGTATTTT.

The CDR3 region has the DNA TGCGCCAGCAGCTTGGCCTTCAAGGCCTCCTACGAGCAGTACTTC. Its protein product is CASSLAFKASYEQYF. This chain joins TRBV5-1 and TRBJ2-7, with unresolved D. From germline, CDR1 is SGHRS and CDR2 YFSETQ. The V gene lost 0 bases and the J gene lost 0 bases, with 10 bases spanning the gap. There are 15 residues in the CDR3.

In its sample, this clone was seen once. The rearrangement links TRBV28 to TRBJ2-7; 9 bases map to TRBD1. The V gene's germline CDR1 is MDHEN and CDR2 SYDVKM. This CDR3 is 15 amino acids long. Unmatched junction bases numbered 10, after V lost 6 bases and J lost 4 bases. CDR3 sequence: CASRPRGTGMYEQYF. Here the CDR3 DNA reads TGTGCCAGCAGACCCCGGGGGACAGGGATGTACGAGCAGTACTTC.

Written as DNA, the CDR3 is TGCGCCAGCAGCTCCATTCCCGACAGGGAGGGTGAGCAGTTCTTC. Translating gives CASSSIPDREGEQFF. The chain is built from TRBV5-1 and TRBJ2-1; D could derive from TRBD1 or TRBD2 (7 bases each). This CDR3 spans 15 amino acids. Germline CDR1 reads SGHRS; CDR2 reads YFSETQ. Between the trimmed V and J ends, which lost 3 bases and 9 bases, there was a span of 19 bases.

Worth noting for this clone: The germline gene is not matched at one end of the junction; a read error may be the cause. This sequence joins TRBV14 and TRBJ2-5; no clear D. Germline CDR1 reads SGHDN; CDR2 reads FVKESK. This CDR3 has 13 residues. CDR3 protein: CASSGRNRENQYF. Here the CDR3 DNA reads TGTGCCAGCAGCGGCAGAAACAGAGAGAACCAGTACTTC.

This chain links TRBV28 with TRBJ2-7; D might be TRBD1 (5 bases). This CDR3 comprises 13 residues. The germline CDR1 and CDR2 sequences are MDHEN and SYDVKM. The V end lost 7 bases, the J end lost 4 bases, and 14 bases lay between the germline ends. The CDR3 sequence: CASTKWGFYEQYF. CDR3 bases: TGTGCCAGCACCAAATGGGGCTTTTACGAGCAGTACTTC. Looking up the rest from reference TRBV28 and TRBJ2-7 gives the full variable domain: DVKVTQSSRYLVKRTGEKVFLECVQDMDHENMFWYRQDPGLGLRLIYFSYDVKMKEKGDIPEGYSVSREKKERFSLILESASTNQTSMYLCASTKWGFYEQYFGPGTRLTVT.

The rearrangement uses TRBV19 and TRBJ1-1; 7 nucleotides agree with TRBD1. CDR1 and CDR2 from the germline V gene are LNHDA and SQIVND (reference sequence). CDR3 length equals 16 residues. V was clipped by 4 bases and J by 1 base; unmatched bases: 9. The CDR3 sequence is CASSRDSSWGNTEAFF. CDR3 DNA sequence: TGTGCCAGTAGTAGGGACAGTTCTTGGGGGAACACTGAAGCTTTCTTT.

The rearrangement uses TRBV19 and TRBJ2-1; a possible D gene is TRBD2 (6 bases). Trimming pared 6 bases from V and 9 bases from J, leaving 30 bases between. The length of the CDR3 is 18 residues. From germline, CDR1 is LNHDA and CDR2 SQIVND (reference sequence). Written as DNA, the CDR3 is TGTGCCAGTAGCCCTCCAAGATACCTAGCGAGCGGCGCGGGTGAGCAGTTCTTC. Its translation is CASSPPRYLASGAGEQFF.

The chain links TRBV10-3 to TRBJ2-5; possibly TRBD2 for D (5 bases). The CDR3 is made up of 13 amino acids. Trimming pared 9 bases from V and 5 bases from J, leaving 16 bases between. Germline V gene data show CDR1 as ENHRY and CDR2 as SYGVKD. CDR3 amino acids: CAISATQGETQYF. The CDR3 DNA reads TGTGCCATTAGCGCAACACAAGGGGAGACCCAGTACTTC.

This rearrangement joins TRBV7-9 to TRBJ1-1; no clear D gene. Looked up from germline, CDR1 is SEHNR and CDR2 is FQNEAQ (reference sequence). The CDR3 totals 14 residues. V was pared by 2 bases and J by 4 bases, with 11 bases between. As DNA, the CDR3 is TGTGCCAGCAGCTTATCATCCGGAGTCACTGAAGCTTTCTTT. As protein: CASSLSSGVTEAFF.

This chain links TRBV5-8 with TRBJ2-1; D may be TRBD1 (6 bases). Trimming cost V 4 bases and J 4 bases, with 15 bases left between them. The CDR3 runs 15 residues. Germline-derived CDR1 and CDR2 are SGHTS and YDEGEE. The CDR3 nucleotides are TGTGCCAGCAGCGTGGCTGGGCAGGGGTACAATGAGCAGTTCTTC. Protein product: CASSVAGQGYNEQFF.

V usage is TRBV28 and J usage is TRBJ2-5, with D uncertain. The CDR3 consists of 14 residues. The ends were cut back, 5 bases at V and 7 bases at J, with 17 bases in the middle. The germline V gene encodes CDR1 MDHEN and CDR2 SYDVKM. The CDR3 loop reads CASSRLPSMGTQYF. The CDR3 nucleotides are TGTGCCAGCAGTCGCCTACCTTCAATGGGGACCCAGTACTTC.

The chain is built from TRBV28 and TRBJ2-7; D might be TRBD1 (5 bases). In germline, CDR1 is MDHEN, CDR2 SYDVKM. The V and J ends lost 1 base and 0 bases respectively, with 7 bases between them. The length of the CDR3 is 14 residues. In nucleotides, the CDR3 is TGTGCCAGCAGTTTATACAGGAACTCCTACGAGCAGTACTTC. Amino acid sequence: CASSLYRNSYEQYF.

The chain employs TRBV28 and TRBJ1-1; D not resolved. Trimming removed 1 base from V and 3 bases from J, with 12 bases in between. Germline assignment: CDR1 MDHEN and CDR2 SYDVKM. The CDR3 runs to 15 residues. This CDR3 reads CASSLFRLRDTEAFF. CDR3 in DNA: TGTGCCAGCAGTTTATTTCGCCTTCGGGACACTGAAGCTTTCTTT. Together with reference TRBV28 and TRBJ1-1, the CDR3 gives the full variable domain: DVKVTQSSRYLVKRTGEKVFLECVQDMDHENMFWYRQDPGLGLRLIYFSYDVKMKEKGDIPEGYSVSREKKERFSLILESASTNQTSMYLCASSLFRLRDTEAFFGQGTRLTVV.

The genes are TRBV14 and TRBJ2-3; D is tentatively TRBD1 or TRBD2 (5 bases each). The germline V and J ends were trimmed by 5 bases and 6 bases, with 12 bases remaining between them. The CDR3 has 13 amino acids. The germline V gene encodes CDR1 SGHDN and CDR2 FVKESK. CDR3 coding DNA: TGTGCCAGCAGCATGGGATGGGGGGATACGCAGTATTTT. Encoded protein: CASSMGWGDTQYF.

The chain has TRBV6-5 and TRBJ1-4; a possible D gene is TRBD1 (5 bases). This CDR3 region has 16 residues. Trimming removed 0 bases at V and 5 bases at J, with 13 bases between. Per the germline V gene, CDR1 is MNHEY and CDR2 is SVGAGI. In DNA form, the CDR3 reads TGTGCCAGCAGTTACTCTCCAGGGCTTCTGAATGAAAAACTGTTTTTT. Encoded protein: CASSYSPGLLNEKLFF.

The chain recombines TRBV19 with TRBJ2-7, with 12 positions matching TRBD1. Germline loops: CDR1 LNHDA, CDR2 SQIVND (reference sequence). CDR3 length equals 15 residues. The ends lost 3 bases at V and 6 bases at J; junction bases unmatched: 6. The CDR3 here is CASSIMGQGASEQYF. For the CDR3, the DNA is TGTGCCAGTAGTATTATGGGACAGGGGGCAAGCGAGCAGTACTTC.

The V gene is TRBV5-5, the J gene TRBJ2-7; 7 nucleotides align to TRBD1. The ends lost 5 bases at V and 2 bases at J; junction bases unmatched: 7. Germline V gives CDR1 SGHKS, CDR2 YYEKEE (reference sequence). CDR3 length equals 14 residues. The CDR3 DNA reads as TGTGCCAGCAGGGACGGACAGGACACCTACGAGCAGTACTTC. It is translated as CASRDGQDTYEQYF.

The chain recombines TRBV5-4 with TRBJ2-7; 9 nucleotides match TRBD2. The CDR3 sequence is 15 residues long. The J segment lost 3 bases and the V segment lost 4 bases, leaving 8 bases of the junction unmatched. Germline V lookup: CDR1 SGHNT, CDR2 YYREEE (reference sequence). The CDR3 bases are TGTGCCAGCAGCCCTAGAACAGCGGGAGGCTACGAGCAGTACTTC. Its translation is CASSPRTAGGYEQYF. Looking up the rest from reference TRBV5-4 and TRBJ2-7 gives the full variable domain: ETGVTQSPTHLIKTRGQQVTLRCSSQSGHNTVSWYQQALGQGPQFIFQYYREEENGRGNFPPRFSGLQFPNYSSELNVNALELDDSALYLCASSPRTAGGYEQYFGPGTRLTVT.

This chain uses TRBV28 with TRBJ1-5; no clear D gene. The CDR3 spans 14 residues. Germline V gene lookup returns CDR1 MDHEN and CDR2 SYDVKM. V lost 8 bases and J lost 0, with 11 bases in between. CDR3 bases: TGTGCCAGCCAAACCTCAGGTAGCAATCAGCCCCAGCATTTT. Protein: CASQTSGSNQPQHF.

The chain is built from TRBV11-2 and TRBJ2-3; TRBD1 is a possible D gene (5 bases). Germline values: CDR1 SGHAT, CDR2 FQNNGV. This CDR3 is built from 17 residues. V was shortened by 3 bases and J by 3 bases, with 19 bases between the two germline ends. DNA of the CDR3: TGTGCCAGCAGCTTGGGGCAGCTGGGCACAATTACAGATACGCAGTATTTT. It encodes CASSLGQLGTITDTQYF.

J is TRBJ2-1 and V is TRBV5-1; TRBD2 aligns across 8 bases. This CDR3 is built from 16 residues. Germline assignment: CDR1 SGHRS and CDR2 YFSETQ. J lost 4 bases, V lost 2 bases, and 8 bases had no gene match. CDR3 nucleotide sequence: TGCGCCAGCAGCTTAAATAGCGGGACTACTTACAATGAGCAGTTCTTC. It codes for CASSLNSGTTYNEQFF.

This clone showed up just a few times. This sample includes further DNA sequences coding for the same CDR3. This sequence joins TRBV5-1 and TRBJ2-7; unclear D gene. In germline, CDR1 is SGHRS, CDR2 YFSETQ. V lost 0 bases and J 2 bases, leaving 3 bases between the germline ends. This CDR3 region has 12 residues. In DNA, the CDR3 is TGCGCCAGCAGCTTGGGAGCCTACGAGCAGTACTTC. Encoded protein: CASSLGAYEQYF.

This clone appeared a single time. CDR3 sequence: CASSQGGSRTDTQYF. As DNA, the CDR3 is TGCGCCAGCAGCCAAGGTGGGTCAAGGACAGATACGCAGTATTTT. The genes are TRBV4-3 and TRBJ2-3, with no clear D. The CDR3 consists of 15 residues. With 1 base removed from V and 3 bases from J, the gap between germline ends came to 11 bases. CDR1 and CDR2 (germline): LGHNA, YSLEER.